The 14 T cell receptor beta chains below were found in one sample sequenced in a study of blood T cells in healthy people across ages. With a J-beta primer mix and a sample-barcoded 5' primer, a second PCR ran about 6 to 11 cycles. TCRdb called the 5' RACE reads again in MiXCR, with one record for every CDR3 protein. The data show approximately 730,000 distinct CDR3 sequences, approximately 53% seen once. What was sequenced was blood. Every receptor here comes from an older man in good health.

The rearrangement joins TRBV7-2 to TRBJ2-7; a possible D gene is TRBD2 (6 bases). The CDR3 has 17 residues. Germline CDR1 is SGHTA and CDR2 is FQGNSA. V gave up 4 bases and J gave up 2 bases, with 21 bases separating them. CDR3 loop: CASSSWWGGGTPYEQYF. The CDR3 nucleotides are TGTGCCAGCAGCTCCTGGTGGGGTGGCGGGACCCCCTACGAGCAGTACTTC. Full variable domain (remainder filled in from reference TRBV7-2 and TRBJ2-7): GAGVSQSPSNKVTEKGKDVELRCDPISGHTALYWYRQSLGQGLEFLIYFQGNSAPDKSGLPSDRFSAERTGGSVSTLTIQRTQQEDSAVYLCASSSWWGGGTPYEQYFGPGTRLTVT.

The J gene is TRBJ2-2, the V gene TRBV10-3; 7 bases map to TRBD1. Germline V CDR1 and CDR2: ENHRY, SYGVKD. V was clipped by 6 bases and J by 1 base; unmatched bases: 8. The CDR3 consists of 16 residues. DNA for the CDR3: TGTGCCATCAGCTACGACAGGGCCGGGAACACCGGGGAGCTGTTTTTT. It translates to CAISYDRAGNTGELFF.

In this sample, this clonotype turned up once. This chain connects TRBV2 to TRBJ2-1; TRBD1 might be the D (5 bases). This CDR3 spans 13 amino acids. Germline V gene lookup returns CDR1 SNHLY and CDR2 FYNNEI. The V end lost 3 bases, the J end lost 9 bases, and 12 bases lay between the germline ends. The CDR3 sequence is CASSDSRDGEQFF. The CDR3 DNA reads TGTGCCAGCAGTGATTCCAGGGATGGTGAGCAGTTCTTC.

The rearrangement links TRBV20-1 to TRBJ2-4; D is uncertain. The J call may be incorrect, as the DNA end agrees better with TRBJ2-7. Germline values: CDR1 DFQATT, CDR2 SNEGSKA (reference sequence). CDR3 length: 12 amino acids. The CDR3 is CSARGVVFEQYF. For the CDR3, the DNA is TGCAGTGCTAGAGGTGTCGTGTTCGAGCAGTACTTC.

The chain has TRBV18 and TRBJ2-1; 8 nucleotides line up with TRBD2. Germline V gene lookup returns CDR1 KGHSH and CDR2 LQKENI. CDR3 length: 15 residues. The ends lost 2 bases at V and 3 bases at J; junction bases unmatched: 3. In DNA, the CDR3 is TGTGCCAGCTCACCAATTAGCGGGGACTACAATGAGCAGTTCTTC. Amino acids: CASSPISGDYNEQFF.

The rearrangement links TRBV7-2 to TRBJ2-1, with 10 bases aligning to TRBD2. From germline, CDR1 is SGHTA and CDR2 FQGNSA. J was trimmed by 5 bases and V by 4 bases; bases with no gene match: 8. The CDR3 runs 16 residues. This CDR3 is CASSSRGGLANNEQFF. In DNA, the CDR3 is TGTGCCAGCAGCTCAAGGGGGGGACTAGCGAACAATGAGCAGTTCTTC.

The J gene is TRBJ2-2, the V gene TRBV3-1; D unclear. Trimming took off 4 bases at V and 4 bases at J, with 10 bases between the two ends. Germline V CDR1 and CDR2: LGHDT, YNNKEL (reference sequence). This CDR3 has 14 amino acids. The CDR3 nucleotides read TGTGCCAGCAGCCGTGCCGGCGCCACCGGGGAGCTGTTTTTT. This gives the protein CASSRAGATGELFF.

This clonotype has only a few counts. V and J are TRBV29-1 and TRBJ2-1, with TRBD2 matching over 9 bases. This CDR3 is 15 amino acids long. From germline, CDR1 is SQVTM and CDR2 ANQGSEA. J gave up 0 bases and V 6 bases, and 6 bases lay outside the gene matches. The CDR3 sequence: CSVPHSGSSYNEQFF. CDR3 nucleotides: TGCAGCGTACCTCATAGCGGGAGCTCCTACAATGAGCAGTTCTTC.

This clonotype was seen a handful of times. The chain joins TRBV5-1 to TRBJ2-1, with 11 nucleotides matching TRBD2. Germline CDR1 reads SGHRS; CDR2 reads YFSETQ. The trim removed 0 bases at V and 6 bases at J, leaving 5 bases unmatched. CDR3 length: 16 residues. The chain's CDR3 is CASSLGTSGPPNEQFF. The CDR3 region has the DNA TGCGCCAGCAGCTTGGGGACTAGCGGGCCCCCCAATGAGCAGTTCTTC.

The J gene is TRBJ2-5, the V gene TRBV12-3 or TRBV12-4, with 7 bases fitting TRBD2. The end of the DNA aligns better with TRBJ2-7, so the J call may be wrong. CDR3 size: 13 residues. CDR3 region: CASRRGGDYEQYF. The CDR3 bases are TGTGCCAGCAGGAGGGGAGGGGACTACGAGCAGTACTTC.

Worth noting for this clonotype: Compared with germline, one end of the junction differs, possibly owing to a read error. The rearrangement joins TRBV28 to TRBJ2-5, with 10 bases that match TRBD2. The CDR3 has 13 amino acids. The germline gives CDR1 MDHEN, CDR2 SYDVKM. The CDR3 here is CAGSLAGVETQYF. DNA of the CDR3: TGTGCCGGCAGTCTAGCGGGAGTAGAGACCCAGTACTTC. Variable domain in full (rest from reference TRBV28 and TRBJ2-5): DVKVTQSSRYLVKRTGEKVFLECVQDMDHENMFWYRQDPGLGLRLIYFSYDVKMKEKGDIPEGYSVSREKKERFSLILESASTNQTSMYLCAGSLAGVETQYFGPGTRLLVL.

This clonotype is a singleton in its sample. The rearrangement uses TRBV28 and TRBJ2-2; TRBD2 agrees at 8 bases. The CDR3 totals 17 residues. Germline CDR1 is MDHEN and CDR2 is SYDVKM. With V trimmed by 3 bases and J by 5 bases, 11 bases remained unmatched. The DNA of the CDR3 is TGTGCCAGCAGTTTCGGGGGAGCGGGAGTAGGTACCGGGGAGCTGTTTTTT. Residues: CASSFGGAGVGTGELFF.

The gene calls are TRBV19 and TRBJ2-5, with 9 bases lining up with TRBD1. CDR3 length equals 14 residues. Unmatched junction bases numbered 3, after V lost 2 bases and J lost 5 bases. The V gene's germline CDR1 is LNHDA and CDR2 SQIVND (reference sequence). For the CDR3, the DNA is TGTGCCAGTAGTATAACAGGGGGCGGTGAGACCCAGTACTTC. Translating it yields CASSITGGGETQYF.

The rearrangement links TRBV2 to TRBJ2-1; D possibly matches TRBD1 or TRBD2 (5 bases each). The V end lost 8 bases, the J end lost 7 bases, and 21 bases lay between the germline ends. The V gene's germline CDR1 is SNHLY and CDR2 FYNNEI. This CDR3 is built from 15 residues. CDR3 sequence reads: CASGEYRGVRNEQFF. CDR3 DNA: TGTGCCAGCGGGGAGTATAGGGGCGTCCGGAATGAGCAGTTCTTC.